This T cell receptor (beta chain) comes out of a study of CD8 T cells in Susac syndrome. Whole-study results and caveats: That the number of individuals in its TCR sequencing and HLA analysis was relatively small was acknowledged by the study.

CD8+ and CD4+ T cells taken from blood had their TCR beta sequenced. Negative isolation yielded the CD8+ and CD4+ T cells, while FACS enriched the TEMRA cells. RNA in amounts of about 0.45 to 1 ug was reverse transcribed with random hexamers. The immunoSEQ assay covered 54 Vbeta and 13 Jbeta segments for CDR3. One entry per CDR3 protein results from TCRdb running MiXCR on the immunoSEQ multiplex PCR reads. The sample consists of 180,000 or so distinct CDR3 sequences, 85% to 95% of them appearing once. This CDR3 comprises 13 residues. Deletions cut 4 bases from V and 3 bases from J, with 10 bases between. Germline V gives CDR1 SGHRS, CDR2 YFSETQ. As regards this clonotype: The antigen is undetermined.

The clonotype comes from a human donor in good health. The sample comprised CD4+ T cells from PBMCs. The rearrangement links TRBV5-1 to TRBJ1-2; D is unresolved. The CDR3 bases are TGCGCCAGCAGCATCGGGATGGACTATGGCTACACCTTC. This sequence encodes CASSIGMDYGYTF.